This TCR beta chain was obtained from a study of blood T cell repertoires in COVID-19. Study at large: Whether acute or convalescent, the COVID-19 samples came from the United States, Italy and Spain.

V lost 5 bases to trimming and J lost 2 bases, with 11 bases between them. The CDR3 spans 14 residues. CDR1 and CDR2 (germline): KGHDR, SFDVKD. Adults between roughly 18 and 89 years of age took part from about two dozen US areas. Among Cohort 3 donors, those recovered had two negative PCRs, clearance, or symptom resolution. Using immunoSEQ multiplex PCR, the repertoire was profiled, and TCRdb retains in-frame clones only, with some absent. The sample consists of 150,000 to 250,000 clones, around 87% of them appearing once. The receptor's source is a woman aged 25 to 39 who had recovered from COVID-19. The specimen was PBMCs or T cells enriched from blood (not recorded which). The genes are TRBV24-1 and TRBJ2-5; tentatively, D is TRBD1 (5 bases). The chain's CDR3 is CATSGHRPQETQYF. For the CDR3, the DNA is TGTGCCACCAGTGGTCACAGGCCTCAAGAGACCCAGTACTTC.